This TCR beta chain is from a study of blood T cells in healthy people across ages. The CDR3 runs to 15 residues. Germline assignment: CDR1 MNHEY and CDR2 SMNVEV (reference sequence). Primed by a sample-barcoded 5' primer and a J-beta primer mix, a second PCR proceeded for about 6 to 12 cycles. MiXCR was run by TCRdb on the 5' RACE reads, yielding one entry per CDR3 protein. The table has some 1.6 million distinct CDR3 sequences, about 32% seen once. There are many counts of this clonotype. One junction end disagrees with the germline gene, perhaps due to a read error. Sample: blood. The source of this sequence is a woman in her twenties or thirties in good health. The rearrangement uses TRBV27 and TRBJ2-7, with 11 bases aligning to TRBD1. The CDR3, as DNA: TGCGCCAGCAGCTTACCGGGACAGGGGGTCTACGAGCAGTACTTC. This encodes CASSLPGQGVYEQYF.